Below, 28 T cell receptor beta chains from the same sample are listed, as sequenced in a study of a mutant IDH1 vaccine in newly diagnosed glioma. Indicated time point: baseline, week 1 (first vaccination visit). Treatment in this sample: pre-vaccination baseline after standard-of-care therapy. Clones were sequenced by immunoSEQ multiplex PCR, and TCRdb holds only the in-frame ones, with some missing. In the table there are tens of thousands of clones, around three quarters of which are singletons. Sequencing was performed on PBMCs, taken from a glioma patient treated with radiotherapy, temozolomide or both. Receptor source: a middle-aged woman with glioma.

The DNA for the CDR3 is TGTGCCAGTAGTGAGCAGCCAAATTCACCCCTCCACTTT. This sequence encodes CASSEQPNSPLHF. The chain uses TRBV19 and TRBJ1-6, with D hard to call. V was cut by 5 bases and J by 7 bases, with 9 bases left in between. Germline V CDR1 and CDR2: LNHDA, SQIVND (reference sequence). This CDR3 has 13 amino acids.

This chain connects TRBV6-6 to TRBJ1-2, with D possibly being TRBD1 (6 bases). Germline values: CDR1 MNHNY, CDR2 SVGAGI (reference sequence). Trimming removed 0 bases from V and 7 bases from J, with 9 bases in between. This CDR3 region has 13 residues. Here the CDR3 reads CASSYSSGVGYTF. The CDR3, as DNA: TGTGCCAGCAGTTACTCGTCAGGGGTTGGCTACACCTTC.

This clone was observed a handful of times. The rearrangement joins TRBV7-9 to TRBJ1-1; D uncertain. This CDR3 is built from 10 residues. CDR1 and CDR2 from the germline V gene are SEHNR and FQNEAQ (reference sequence). The V and J ends lost 2 bases and 8 bases respectively, with 3 bases between them. The CDR3 DNA sequence: TGTGCCAGCAGCTTACAGGAAGCTTTCTTT. Translation: CASSLQEAFF.

This chain uses TRBV10-3 with TRBJ2-5; D is possibly TRBD2 (6 bases). Germline values: CDR1 ENHRY, CDR2 SYGVKD. V gave up 3 bases and J gave up 4 bases, with 9 bases separating them. The CDR3 length is 13 residues. DNA for the CDR3: TGTGCCATCAGTGACTCTAGCGCAGAGACCCAGTACTTC. This sequence encodes CAISDSSAETQYF.

This chain connects TRBV19 to TRBJ1-5; 7 bases map to TRBD1. The CDR3 is made up of 12 amino acids. The V segment lost 5 bases and the J segment 12 bases; nucleotides outside the gene matches: 7. Germline-derived CDR1 and CDR2 are LNHDA and SQIVND (reference sequence). CDR3: CASSGRDSHQHF. The CDR3 nucleotides read TGTGCCAGTAGTGGACGGGACAGTCACCAGCATTTT.

The chain uses TRBV7-6 and TRBJ1-5; no definite D call. CDR1 and CDR2 (germline): SGHVS, FNYEAQ. Trimming cost V 1 base and J 2 bases, with 0 bases left between them. The CDR3 runs to 12 residues. CDR3 sequence: CASSLGNQPQHF. In DNA, the CDR3 is TGTGCCAGCAGCTTAGGCAATCAGCCCCAGCATTTT. The full variable domain, completed using reference TRBV7-6 and TRBJ1-5, is GAGVSQSPRYKVTKRGQDVALRCDPISGHVSLYWYRQALGQGPEFLTYFNYEAQQDKSGLPNDRFSAERPEGSISTLTIQRTEQRDSAMYRCASSLGNQPQHFGDGTRLSIL.

This chain connects TRBV19 to TRBJ2-7; 7 bases fit TRBD2. This CDR3 spans 15 amino acids. V was pared by 3 bases and J by 2 bases, with 7 bases of the junction left unmatched. Germline CDR1 is LNHDA and CDR2 is SQIVND (reference sequence). CDR3 residues: CASSMWGGDPYEQYF. CDR3 coding DNA: TGTGCCAGTAGTATGTGGGGGGGGGACCCCTACGAGCAGTACTTC.

This chain links TRBV5-6 with TRBJ2-1; 10 nucleotides line up with TRBD2. This CDR3 spans 16 amino acids. Germline V gene data show CDR1 as SGHDT and CDR2 as YYEEEE. The ends lost 0 bases at V and 4 bases at J; junction bases unmatched: 4. CDR3 sequence: CASSLASGGLYNEQFF. CDR3 DNA sequence: TGTGCCAGCAGCTTGGCTAGCGGGGGTTTATACAATGAGCAGTTCTTC.

This clone was detected a few times. The rearrangement links TRBV27 to TRBJ1-3; D gene uncertain. V was cut by 3 bases and J by 0 bases, with 6 bases left in between. Germline CDR1 reads MNHEY; CDR2 reads SMNVEV (reference sequence). The CDR3 runs to 14 residues. CDR3 residues: CASSLDASGNTIYF. The CDR3 nucleotides are TGTGCCAGCAGTTTGGACGCCTCTGGAAACACCATATATTTT.

This clone was recorded once. This chain connects TRBV7-8 to TRBJ1-2; 12 positions agree with TRBD1. Germline V CDR1 and CDR2: SGHVS, FQNEAQ. This CDR3 has 15 amino acids. The junction had 8 bases not matched to a gene; V was cut back by 8 bases and J by 4 bases. CDR3 in amino acids: CASGDGDRGLYGYTF. The CDR3 DNA reads TGTGCCAGCGGGGACGGGGACAGGGGGCTCTATGGCTACACCTTC.

J is TRBJ2-5 and V is TRBV4-1, with D perhaps TRBD1 (5 bases). The CDR3 is 15 amino acids. Trimming removed 3 bases from V and 4 bases from J, with 15 bases in between. Per germline, CDR1 MGHRA and CDR2 YSYEKL. CDR3 nucleotide sequence: TGCGCCAGCAGCCATACAGTCAGGGCTGGAGAGACCCAGTACTTC. Protein sequence: CASSHTVRAGETQYF.

The rearrangement joins TRBV5-6 to TRBJ2-1; 7 nucleotides match TRBD2. Germline assignment: CDR1 SGHDT and CDR2 YYEEEE. J was trimmed by 4 bases and V by 3 bases; bases with no gene match: 1. There are 13 residues in the CDR3. As DNA, the CDR3 is TGTGCCAGCAGCTCCGGGGGGTACAATGAGCAGTTCTTC. As protein: CASSSGGYNEQFF.

The V call is TRBV9, the J call TRBJ2-1; no clear D. V was pared by 7 bases and J by 4 bases, with 18 bases between. This CDR3 has 15 residues. Germline CDR1 is SGDLS and CDR2 is YYNGEE. The CDR3: CASGPAANTYNEQFF. In DNA form, the CDR3 reads TGTGCCAGCGGACCCGCGGCAAATACATACAATGAGCAGTTCTTC.

V usage is TRBV5-6 and J usage is TRBJ2-1; 8 bases agree with TRBD2. The CDR3 runs to 19 residues. Germline trimming cut 0 bases from V and 0 bases from J; bases unmatched to any gene: 11. Germline CDR1 and CDR2: SGHDT and YYEEEE. The CDR3 spells CASSLAFSGALSSYNEQFF. The CDR3 DNA reads TGTGCCAGCAGCTTGGCGTTTAGCGGGGCCTTAAGCTCCTACAATGAGCAGTTCTTC.

The genes are TRBV2 and TRBJ2-5; 8 bases are shared with TRBD2. There are 13 residues in the CDR3. The V and J ends lost 10 bases and 5 bases, in that order; junction bases with no gene match: 9. Germline V gene data show CDR1 as SNHLY and CDR2 as FYNNEI. CDR3 residues: CATGGLEGETQYF. CDR3 coding DNA: TGTGCCACCGGGGGACTAGAAGGGGAGACCCAGTACTTC.

The rearrangement links TRBV18 to TRBJ2-3; 10 bases are a match to TRBD1. V dropped 6 bases and J dropped 4; count of bases not matched to a gene: 4. Germline V gene lookup returns CDR1 KGHSH and CDR2 LQKENI. CDR3 length equals 14 residues. The DNA for the CDR3 is TGTGCCAGCTCCCCGACAGGGGGCTCAGATACGCAGTATTTT. This gives the protein CASSPTGGSDTQYF. Using reference TRBV18 and TRBJ2-3 for the parts outside the CDR3, the full variable domain is NAGVMQNPRHLVRRRGQEARLRCSPMKGHSHVYWYRQLPEEGLKFMVYLQKENIIDESGMPKERFSAEFPKEGPSILRIQQVVRGDSAAYFCASSPTGGSDTQYFGPGTRLTVL.

This chain connects TRBV9 to TRBJ2-7; 7 nucleotides match TRBD2. V trimming: 4 bases; J trimming: 7 bases; junction bases outside the gene matches: 5. This CDR3 has 12 amino acids. CDR1 and CDR2 from the germline V gene are SGDLS and YYNGEE. CDR3 region: CASSLPGGEQYF. The CDR3 DNA follows: TGTGCCAGCAGCCTCCCGGGGGGAGAGCAGTACTTC.

Here the CDR3 reads CASSRGGAPETQYF. DNA of the CDR3: TGTGCCAGCAGCCGCGGGGGGGCCCCAGAGACCCAGTACTTC. This chain joins TRBV5-6 and TRBJ2-5; TRBD2 agrees at 9 bases. CDR3 length: 14 residues. CDR1 and CDR2 from the germline V gene are SGHDT and YYEEEE. J gave up 4 bases and V 4 bases, and 5 bases lay outside the gene matches. Complete variable domain (other parts from reference TRBV5-6 and TRBJ2-5): DAGVTQSPTHLIKTRGQQVTLRCSPKSGHDTVSWYQQALGQGPQFIFQYYEEEERQRGNFPDRFSGHQFPNYSSELNVNALLLGDSALYLCASSRGGAPETQYFGPGTRLLVL.

In its sample, this clone was seen a few times. The chain joins TRBV13 to TRBJ1-1; 11 bases map to TRBD1. Germline V gives CDR1 PRHDT, CDR2 FYEKMQ (reference sequence). The CDR3 is 16 residues long. V shed 5 bases and J 2 bases; nucleotides not matched to a gene: 7. The CDR3 region is CASSHRTGGFNTEAFF. Here the CDR3 DNA reads TGTGCCAGCAGCCACCGGACAGGGGGCTTCAACACTGAAGCTTTCTTT. Filled out from reference TRBV13 and TRBJ1-1, the complete variable domain reads AAGVIQSPRHLIKEKRETATLKCYPIPRHDTVYWYQQGPGQDPQFLISFYEKMQSDKGSIPDRFSAQQFSDYHSELNMSSLELGDSALYFCASSHRTGGFNTEAFFGQGTRLTVV.

The chain recombines TRBV9 with TRBJ2-2; 16 nucleotides line up with TRBD2. The CDR3 loop spans 17 amino acids. V dropped 3 bases and J dropped 6; count of bases not matched to a gene: 5. Germline loops: CDR1 SGDLS, CDR2 YYNGEE. CDR3 protein: CASSAPGLAGGAGELFF. The CDR3 DNA reads as TGTGCCAGCAGCGCCCCGGGACTAGCGGGGGGGGCCGGGGAGCTGTTTTTT.

This clone showed up just a few times. The rearrangement uses TRBV30 and TRBJ1-1; no reliable D call. The V gene lost 3 bases and the J gene lost 1 base, with 15 bases spanning the gap. The CDR3 totals 15 residues. CDR1 and CDR2 from the germline V gene are GTSNPN and SVGIG (reference sequence). In DNA, the CDR3 is TGTGCCTGGAGACAGATAATAACTCCGAACACTGAAGCTTTCTTT. Protein: CAWRQIITPNTEAFF. Looking up the rest from reference TRBV30 and TRBJ1-1 gives the full variable domain: SQTIHQWPATLVQPVGSPLSLECTVEGTSNPNLYWYRQAAGRGLQLLFYSVGIGQISSEVPQNLSASRPQDRQFILSSKKLLLSDSGFYLCAWRQIITPNTEAFFGQGTRLTVV.

Only one count was recorded for this clone. This chain uses TRBV6-4 with TRBJ2-3, with 7 nucleotides matching TRBD2. This CDR3 contains 14 residues. Trimming at V came to 3 bases and at J to 3 bases, leaving 3 bases not matched to a gene. Germline V gene lookup returns CDR1 MRHNA and CDR2 SNTAGT. The CDR3 DNA follows: TGTGCCAGCAGTGAAAGCGGGGAGACAGATACGCAGTATTTT. This codes for CASSESGETDTQYF.

This clone was seen only once. The chain joins TRBV7-6 to TRBJ2-6; D is unresolved. The CDR3 runs to 15 residues. Looked up from germline, CDR1 is SGHVS and CDR2 is FNYEAQ. The V and J ends lost 5 bases and 0 bases respectively, with 8 bases between them. CDR3 sequence: CASSIPPSGANVLTF. The CDR3 DNA reads as TGTGCCAGCAGCATACCTCCCTCTGGGGCCAACGTCCTGACTTTC. Full variable domain (rest looked up from reference TRBV7-6 and TRBJ2-6): GAGVSQSPRYKVTKRGQDVALRCDPISGHVSLYWYRQALGQGPEFLTYFNYEAQQDKSGLPNDRFSAERPEGSISTLTIQRTEQRDSAMYRCASSIPPSGANVLTFGAGSRLTVL.

This chain connects TRBV25-1 to TRBJ2-7; D possibly corresponds to TRBD1 (5 bases). This CDR3 region has 13 residues. Trimming stripped 6 bases from V and 1 base from J, with 10 bases between. The germline CDR1 and CDR2 sequences are MGHDK and SYGVNS. CDR3 DNA sequence: TGTGCCAGCAGCCTCGCAGGGTCCTACGAGCAGTACTTC. Translation gives CASSLAGSYEQYF.

The chain recombines TRBV2 with TRBJ2-7; D is perhaps TRBD1 (6 bases). V lost 6 bases to trimming and J lost 4 bases, with 16 bases between them. This CDR3 has 14 amino acids. CDR1 is SNHLY and CDR2 is FYNNEI in the germline V gene. The CDR3 protein is CASSDRRTGYEQYF. DNA for the CDR3: TGTGCCAGCAGCGACAGGAGGACGGGTTACGAGCAGTACTTC. Using reference TRBV2 and TRBJ2-7 for the parts outside the CDR3, the full variable domain is EPEVTQTPSHQVTQMGQEVILRCVPISNHLYFYWYRQILGQKVEFLVSFYNNEISEKSEIFDDQFSVERPDGSNFTLKIRSTKLEDSAMYFCASSDRRTGYEQYFGPGTRLTVT.

The chain couples TRBV6-5 to TRBJ1-5; TRBD1 aligns across 7 bases. J lost 5 bases, V lost 2 bases, and 3 bases had no gene match. CDR3 length equals 14 residues. CDR1 and CDR2 from the germline V gene are MNHEY and SVGAGI. The CDR3 spells CASSYGQGDQPQHF. CDR3 coding DNA: TGTGCCAGCAGTTACGGGCAGGGGGATCAGCCCCAGCATTTT.

DNA of the CDR3: TGTGCCAGCACCTCCCGGGACACTAACTATGGCTACACCTTC. As protein: CASTSRDTNYGYTF. V usage is TRBV6-5 and J usage is TRBJ1-2; weak D call: TRBD1 (6 bases). The CDR3 consists of 14 residues. With 7 bases removed from V and 0 bases from J, the gap between germline ends came to 12 bases. Germline assignment: CDR1 MNHEY and CDR2 SVGAGI.

As DNA, the CDR3 is TGTGCCAGCAGGCCGTTAGCGGGGGGCTCCTACGAGCAGTACTTC. It encodes CASRPLAGGSYEQYF. The V and J genes are TRBV5-5 and TRBJ2-7; TRBD2 agrees at 10 bases. The CDR3 covers 15 residues. Trimming at V came to 5 bases and at J to 0 bases, leaving 5 bases not matched to a gene. CDR1 is SGHKS and CDR2 is YYEKEE in the germline V gene (reference sequence).